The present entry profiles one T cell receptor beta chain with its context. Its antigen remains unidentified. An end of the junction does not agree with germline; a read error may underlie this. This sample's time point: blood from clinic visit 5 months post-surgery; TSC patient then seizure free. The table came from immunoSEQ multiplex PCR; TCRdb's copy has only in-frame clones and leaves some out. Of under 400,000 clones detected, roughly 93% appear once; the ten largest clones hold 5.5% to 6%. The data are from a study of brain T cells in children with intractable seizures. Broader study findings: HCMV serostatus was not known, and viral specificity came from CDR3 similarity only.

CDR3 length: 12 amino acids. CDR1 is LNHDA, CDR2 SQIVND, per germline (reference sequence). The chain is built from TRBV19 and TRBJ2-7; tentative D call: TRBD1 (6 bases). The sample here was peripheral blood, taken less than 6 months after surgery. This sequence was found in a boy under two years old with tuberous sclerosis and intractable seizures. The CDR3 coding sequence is TGTGCCAGTAGTCCAGGGGCTCCCCTCTTCTCATTC. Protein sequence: CASSPGAPLFSF.